A single sample gave rise to the 19 T cell receptor beta chains below, sequenced in a study of blood T cell repertoires in COVID-19. Only in-frame clones appear in the TCRdb table, and some are missing; sequencing was by immunoSEQ multiplex PCR. The sample includes about 330,000 clones, 85% to 90% seen only once; the top ten take roughly a tenth. Sample: PBMCs or T cells enriched from blood (not recorded which). The receptors shown here come from a young woman who had recovered from COVID-19.

This chain joins TRBV15 and TRBJ1-4; 7 bases agree with TRBD1. The CDR3 covers 14 residues. Germline CDR1 is LNHNV and CDR2 is YYDKDF (reference sequence). Losses at the gene ends were 8 bases for V and 4 bases for J; bases not matched to a gene: 7. CDR3 amino acids: CATRTGVSNEKLFF. The CDR3 region has the DNA TGTGCCACCCGAACAGGGGTAAGTAATGAAAAACTGTTTTTT.

The rearrangement joins TRBV30 to TRBJ2-2, with D maybe TRBD1 (6 bases). The CDR3 runs 12 residues. Germline V gives CDR1 GTSNPN, CDR2 SVGIG (reference sequence). V was trimmed by 4 bases and J by 3 bases, leaving 6 bases between them. In nucleotides, the CDR3 is TGTGCCTGGAACAGGGACACCGGGGAGCTGTTTTTT. Its protein product is CAWNRDTGELFF.

There are a few counts of this clone. The chain joins TRBV6-5 to TRBJ1-1; 7 positions agree with TRBD1. This CDR3 has 14 residues. The V and J ends lost 4 bases and 2 bases, in that order; junction bases with no gene match: 4. CDR1 and CDR2 from the germline V gene are MNHEY and SVGAGI. This CDR3 is CASSSGTANTEAFF. The CDR3 coding sequence is TGTGCCAGCAGTTCCGGGACAGCAAACACTGAAGCTTTCTTT.

This clone was counted once. The rearrangement links TRBV3-1 (or the pseudogene TRBV3-2) to TRBJ2-7, with TRBD2 identical over 7 bases. From germline, CDR1 is LGHDT and CDR2 YNNKEL (reference sequence). This CDR3 has 15 residues. Trimming took 1 base from V and 6 from J; bases not matched to a gene: 9. The CDR3 protein is CASSQGAREIVEQYF. CDR3 sequence (DNA): TGTGCCAGCAGCCAAGGCGCGCGGGAGATTGTCGAGCAGTACTTC.

V is TRBV18 and J is TRBJ2-2; D uncertain. From germline, CDR1 is KGHSH and CDR2 LQKENI. The CDR3 covers 16 residues. Trimming took 4 bases from V and 0 from J, leaving 12 bases between them. CDR3 loop: CASSLSVAPNTGELFF. The DNA of the CDR3 is TGTGCCAGCTCACTGTCAGTCGCCCCGAACACCGGGGAGCTGTTTTTT.

V usage is TRBV19 and J usage is TRBJ1-1, with a tentative D call TRBD1 (6 bases). The CDR3 has 16 residues. V was cut by 1 base and J by 0 bases, with 12 bases left in between. The germline V gene encodes CDR1 LNHDA and CDR2 SQIVND (reference sequence). DNA for the CDR3: TGTGCCAGTAGTATAGCCCCGGCAGGGGTGAACACTGAAGCTTTCTTT. Translated, it gives CASSIAPAGVNTEAFF.

The rearrangement uses TRBV6-5 and TRBJ1-3; 8 nucleotides agree with TRBD1. The V segment lost 0 bases and the J segment 8 bases; nucleotides outside the gene matches: 3. The CDR3 is made up of 14 amino acids. Germline-derived CDR1 and CDR2 are MNHEY and SVGAGI. Here the CDR3 DNA reads TGTGCCAGCAGTTACTCGACAGGGGCTCACACCATATATTTT. It encodes CASSYSTGAHTIYF.

This chain uses TRBV4-1 with TRBJ2-5; D may be TRBD2 (5 bases). The germline V gene encodes CDR1 MGHRA and CDR2 YSYEKL. There are 15 residues in the CDR3. Deletions cut 0 bases from V and 5 bases from J, with 13 bases between. The CDR3 is CASSQDPGKGETQYF. The CDR3 bases are TGCGCCAGCAGCCAAGATCCGGGGAAAGGGGAGACCCAGTACTTC.

This chain uses TRBV10-1 with TRBJ2-1; D is perhaps TRBD2 (6 bases). CDR1 and CDR2 (germline): WNHNN, SYGVQD (reference sequence). CDR3 length: 17 residues. Deletions cut 0 bases from V and 6 bases from J, with 18 bases between. CDR3 nucleotides: TGCGCCAGCAGTGAGTCAAAGGGTCGTGCGACTAGCAATGAGCAGTTCTTC. Its protein is CASSESKGRATSNEQFF.

This clone appeared a few times. This chain connects TRBV5-4 to TRBJ2-2; TRBD2 aligns across 8 bases. CDR1 is SGHNT and CDR2 is YYREEE in the germline V gene (reference sequence). V lost 4 bases, J lost 4 bases, and 9 bases stayed unmatched. There are 16 residues in the CDR3. CDR3 in DNA: TGTGCCAGCAGCGAGCGGGCGGGAGGACTCACCGGGGAGCTGTTTTTT. Translated, it gives CASSERAGGLTGELFF.

The J gene is TRBJ2-6, the V gene TRBV3-1 (or the pseudogene TRBV3-2); D unclear. This CDR3 is built from 13 residues. Deletions cut 3 bases from V and 8 bases from J, with 8 bases between. Germline CDR1 and CDR2: LGHDT and YNNKEL (reference sequence). The CDR3 is CASSQRHSNVLTF. CDR3 bases: TGTGCCAGCAGCCAGAGACATTCCAACGTCCTGACTTTC.

The chain links TRBV4-1 to TRBJ2-2, with TRBD2 as a possible D gene (5 bases). From germline, CDR1 is MGHRA and CDR2 YSYEKL. CDR3 size: 14 residues. V lost 4 bases to trimming and J lost 4 bases, with 10 bases between them. The CDR3 reads CASSLTRFTGELFF. The DNA for the CDR3 is TGCGCCAGCAGCCTCACTAGATTCACCGGGGAGCTGTTTTTT.

This clone was seen a few times. This chain uses TRBV7-2 with TRBJ1-1; 8 bases fit TRBD1. The CDR3 extends over 15 amino acids. The germline CDR1 and CDR2 sequences are SGHTA and FQGNSA. V shed 5 bases and J 5 bases; nucleotides not matched to a gene: 10. In DNA, the CDR3 is TGTGCCAGCAGCCGCCAACTTACAGGGGGAACTGAAGCTTTCTTT. It yields the protein CASSRQLTGGTEAFF.

The chain is built from TRBV19 and TRBJ1-1; 11 nucleotides match TRBD1. The J segment lost 4 bases and the V segment lost 8 bases, leaving 3 bases of the junction unmatched. CDR3 length equals 13 residues. The germline V gene has CDR1 LNHDA and CDR2 SQIVND (reference sequence). The CDR3 DNA sequence: TGTGCCAGTTGGACAGGGGGCGGCACTGAAGCTTTCTTT. Translation gives CASWTGGGTEAFF.

This chain uses TRBV7-9 with TRBJ1-6; no reliable D call. The CDR3 sequence is 15 residues long. CDR1 and CDR2 (germline): SEHNR, FQNEAQ (reference sequence). V was shortened by 1 base and J by 2 bases, with 6 bases between the two germline ends. The CDR3 here is CASSLDRAYNSPLHF. DNA of the CDR3: TGTGCCAGCAGCTTAGACAGAGCCTATAATTCACCCCTCCACTTT.

The chain carries TRBV5-1 and TRBJ2-1; TRBD2 might be the D (5 bases). This CDR3 spans 13 amino acids. Trimming removed 9 bases at V and 2 bases at J, with 12 bases between. The germline CDR1 and CDR2 sequences are SGHRS and YFSETQ. CDR3 nucleotides: TGCGCCACAGCGGACTCCCCCTACAATGAGCAGTTCTTC. Amino acid sequence: CATADSPYNEQFF. Full variable domain (outside the CDR3, taken from reference TRBV5-1 and TRBJ2-1): KAGVTQTPRYLIKTRGQQVTLSCSPISGHRSVSWYQQTPGQGLQFLFEYFSETQRNKGNFPGRFSGRQFSNSRSEMNVSTLELGDSALYLCATADSPYNEQFFGPGTRLTVL.

Concerning this clone: Other DNA sequences of this sample code for an identical CDR3. The V and J genes are TRBV5-1 and TRBJ2-5; D is tentatively TRBD1 or TRBD2 (6 bases each). V was pared by 4 bases and J by 4 bases, with 14 bases between. Germline-derived CDR1 and CDR2 are SGHRS and YFSETQ. This CDR3 has 14 residues. CDR3 in DNA: TGCGCCAGCAGCCTGGGGGGCGTCCGAGAGACCCAGTACTTC. Translating it yields CASSLGGVRETQYF.

The genes are TRBV9 and TRBJ1-1; D call uncertain. The V gene lost 0 bases and the J gene lost 3 bases, with 9 bases spanning the gap. The CDR3 spans 14 residues. Germline V gives CDR1 SGDLS, CDR2 YYNGEE. CDR3 in DNA: TGTGCCAGCAGCGTAGGCGGGGTCGACACTGAAGCTTTCTTT. The encoded protein is CASSVGGVDTEAFF.

V usage is TRBV13 and J usage is TRBJ1-5, with D unclear. Germline loops: CDR1 PRHDT, CDR2 FYEKMQ (reference sequence). This CDR3 comprises 14 residues. V lost 0 bases to trimming and J lost 6 bases, with 9 bases between them. CDR3 in amino acids: CASSLGLIGQPQHF. Here the CDR3 DNA reads TGTGCCAGCAGCTTAGGCCTAATCGGTCAGCCCCAGCATTTT.